Reported below is one T cell receptor (beta chain). Its cognate antigen is unknown. This entry belongs to a study of graft-versus-host responses after intestinal transplantation. Assay used: immunoSEQ multiplex PCR; TCRdb lists only in-frame clones, some missing. The sample holds 80,000 to 90,000 clones, roughly 89% seen once. With 2 bases removed from V and 3 bases from J, the gap between germline ends came to 7 bases. The CDR3 totals 14 residues. Germline lookup yields CDR1 SGHTA and CDR2 FQGNSA. The source was unstimulated CD4+ T cells sorted from spleen or lymph node cells, collected before intestinal transplant. The clonotype was recovered from a human donor who received an intestinal transplant. V gene TRBV7-2 combines with J gene TRBJ1-4; no firm D call. The CDR3 reads CASSLMFSNEKLFF. The DNA for the CDR3 is TGTGCCAGCAGCTTAATGTTTTCTAATGAAAAACTGTTTTTT.